This T cell receptor (beta chain) is drawn from a study of blood T cells in healthy people across ages. Study-wide points: Because sorting was not performed, PBMCs prevented conclusive naive versus antigen-experienced comparison. A roughly linear fall in TCR beta diversity per million T cells was seen with increasing age.

For the second PCR, which ran for roughly 6 to 12 cycles, a sample-barcoded 5' primer and a J-beta primer mix were used. In TCRdb, the 5' RACE reads were re-called with MiXCR into one record per CDR3 protein. Found here are 1.5 million to 2 million distinct CDR3 sequences, less than 50% of them singletons; the top ten hold approximately 2.1%. Concerning this clonotype itself: The antigen remains unidentified.

Samples each had at least 5 micrograms of total RNA extracted. This clonotype was sampled from a woman aged 40 to 50 in good health. Sequenced input: blood.

The CDR3, as DNA: TGCGCCAGCAGCCATCCCGGGACAGGGTCTGGCTACACCTTC. Translating gives CASSHPGTGSGYTF. This rearrangement joins TRBV4-1 to TRBJ1-2; 9 bases are a match to TRBD1. With V trimmed by 3 bases and J by 7 bases, 6 bases remained unmatched. The V gene's germline CDR1 is MGHRA and CDR2 YSYEKL. CDR3 size: 14 residues.